Listed below are T cell receptor beta chains from one sample, sequenced in a study of vaccination effects on CD4 cells after COVID-19. The method was immunoSEQ multiplex PCR; TCRdb's version includes in-frame clones alone and lacks a portion of them. The table records about 41,000 clones, approximately 80% of them present only once. No antigen is known for these receptors. This material consisted of CD4+ T cells from PBMCs cultured with HCoV-NL63 spike peptides, taken before COVID-19 vaccination. Receptors were obtained from a human donor who received a COVID-19 vaccine. The CDR3 runs from the conserved cysteine through the conserved F or W. The D gene is left open where the match is weak. Size is omitted from some rows. Given values are once, few, many or a class for expanded clones.

TRBD1 TRBJ1-5 TRBV5-8 NA CASIRGQVPNQPQHF TGTGCCAGCATAAGGGGACAGGTCCCTAATCAGCCCCAGCATTTT
NA TRBJ1-3 TRBV3-1/TRBV3-2 NA CASSQAPLDRIGNTIYF TGTGCCAGCAGCCAAGCACCACTCGACAGAATTGGAAACACCATATATTTT
NA TRBJ2-1 TRBV12-5 NA CASGSTLWTEQFF TGTGCTAGTGGTTCGACGCTCTGGACTGAGCAGTTCTTC
NA TRBJ1-2 TRBV27 NA CASSLKTGADYGYTF TGTGCCAGCAGTTTAAAGACGGGGGCCGACTATGGCTACACCTTC
NA TRBJ1-1 TRBV10-3 NA CAISESVGRTEAFF TGTGCCATCAGTGAGTCTGTAGGGAGGACTGAAGCTTTCTTT
TRBD2 TRBJ2-3 TRBV2 NA CASSVERGMGTDTQYF TGTGCCAGCAGTGTAGAGCGGGGGATGGGCACAGATACGCAGTATTTT
TRBD2 TRBJ2-1 TRBV7-3 few CASSLTLAGYNEQFF TGTGCCAGCAGCTTAACCCTAGCGGGGTACAATGAGCAGTTCTTC
NA TRBJ2-5 TRBV5-1 NA CASSRGTSETQYF TGCGCCAGCAGCAGGGGAACCTCGGAGACCCAGTACTTC
TRBD1 TRBJ1-2 TRBV6-4 few CASSRGQGYGYTF TGTGCCAGCAGCCGTGGACAGGGGTATGGCTACACCTTC
NA TRBJ2-5 TRBV5-1 NA CASSLGDTQETQYF TGCGCCAGCAGCTTGGGAGACACCCAAGAGACCCAGTACTTC
TRBD1 TRBJ2-2 TRBV5-4 NA CASSSGTGGGHTGELFF TGTGCCAGCAGCTCTGGGACAGGGGGCGGGCACACCGGGGAGCTGTTTTTT
NA TRBJ2-2 TRBV5-1 NA CASSLPSGAGELFF TGCGCCAGCAGCTTACCTTCCGGGGCCGGGGAGCTGTTTTTT
NA TRBJ1-5 TRBV3-1/TRBV3-2 NA CASSQQGQPQHF TGTGCCAGCAGCCAACAGGGCCAGCCCCAGCATTTT
TRBD2 TRBJ2-2 TRBV3-1/TRBV3-2 NA CASSQDLTSGGPNTGELFF TGTGCCAGCAGCCAAGATCTGACTAGCGGGGGCCCGAACACCGGGGAGCTGTTTTTT
TRBD2 TRBJ2-1 TRBV5-1 NA CASSTRGGSYNEQFF TGCGCCAGCAGCACACGGGGGGGGTCCTACAATGAGCAGTTCTTC
NA TRBJ2-5 TRBV5-1 once CASSLGGGETQYF TGCGCCAGCAGCTTGGGAGGTGGAGAGACCCAGTACTTC
NA TRBJ2-3 TRBV7-2 once CASSLRLMSTDTQYF TGTGCCAGCAGCCTCCGATTGATGAGCACAGATACGCAGTATTTT
NA TRBJ1-2 TRBV30 few CAWNKQQGWNYGYTF TGTGCCTGGAATAAACAACAGGGATGGAACTATGGCTACACCTTC
TRBD2 TRBJ2-5 TRBV30 once CAWALAGGPSTQYF TGTGCCTGGGCTTTAGCGGGGGGACCTAGTACCCAGTACTTC
NA TRBJ1-5 TRBV11-2 NA CASSLGPGDQPQHF TGTGCCAGCAGCTTAGGACCCGGCGATCAGCCCCAGCATTTT
NA TRBJ2-5 TRBV4-2 NA CASSQGSGGEETQYF TGTGCCAGCAGCCAGGGGTCGGGGGGCGAGGAGACCCAGTACTTC
NA TRBJ2-3 TRBV3-1/TRBV3-2 few CASSQAVGLAVTDTQYF TGTGCCAGCAGCCAAGCGGTAGGGCTAGCTGTCACAGATACGCAGTATTTT
NA TRBJ2-3 TRBV5-6 NA CASSFGSMARDTQYF TGTGCCAGCAGCTTCGGTTCAATGGCAAGAGATACGCAGTATTTT
NA TRBJ1-1 TRBV5-4 few CASSLEGGTEAFF TGTGCCAGCAGCTTGGAAGGTGGCACTGAAGCTTTCTTT
NA TRBJ2-1 TRBV7-3 NA CASSRPQLASVSYNEQFF TGTGCCAGCAGCCGCCCTCAGCTAGCCTCGGTCTCCTACAATGAGCAGTTCTTC
TRBD1 TRBJ1-1 TRBV3-1/TRBV3-2 NA CASSPQGGGTTEAFF TGTGCCAGCAGCCCGCAGGGAGGGGGCACCACTGAAGCTTTCTTT
NA TRBJ2-2 TRBV10-1 NA CASGTQGGSGELFF TGCGCCAGCGGGACGCAGGGAGGAAGCGGGGAGCTGTTTTTT
NA TRBJ2-2 TRBV5-1 NA CASSLAIQGLTGELFF TGCGCCAGCAGCTTGGCCATCCAAGGGCTTACCGGGGAGCTGTTTTTT
NA TRBJ1-6 TRBV3-1/TRBV3-2 few CASSQDSGRSNSPLHF TGTGCCAGCAGCCAAGATTCTGGGCGGTCTAATTCACCCCTCCACTTT
NA TRBJ1-3 TRBV29-1 NA CSVVGQNSGNTIYF TGCAGCGTTGTCGGACAGAACTCTGGAAACACCATATATTTT
NA TRBJ1-1 TRBV6-4 NA CASSVGGAVETEAFF TGTGCCAGCAGCGTCGGGGGCGCGGTAGAGACTGAAGCTTTCTTT
TRBD1 TRBJ2-4 TRBV3-1/TRBV3-2 NA CASSRQGRVGIQYF TGTGCCAGCAGCCGACAGGGACGGGTGGGCATTCAGTACTTC
NA TRBJ2-3 TRBV6-5 NA CASKWGSTDTQYF TGTGCCAGCAAGTGGGGAAGCACAGATACGCAGTATTTT
NA TRBJ1-1 TRBV2 few CASSDRQAGNTEAFF TGTGCCAGCAGTGATCGACAGGCCGGAAACACTGAAGCTTTCTTT
NA TRBJ1-4 TRBV30 NA CAWSMGSNEKLFF TGTGCCTGGAGTATGGGATCTAATGAAAAACTGTTTTTT
NA TRBJ2-2 TRBV24-1 NA CATSDPGVGSTGELFF TGTGCCACCAGTGATCCAGGGGTGGGGTCCACCGGGGAGCTGTTTTTT
TRBD1 TRBJ2-2 TRBV5-1 NA CASKDRVETGELFF TGCGCCAGCAAGGACAGGGTCGAAACCGGGGAGCTGTTTTTT
NA TRBJ1-1 TRBV4-3 NA CASSQDRASRSAFF TGCGCCAGCAGCCAAGATCGAGCGTCTCGCAGTGCTTTCTTT
NA TRBJ2-3 TRBV10-2 NA CASSQGRTDTQYF TGCGCCAGCAGTCAAGGCAGGACAGATACGCAGTATTTT
NA TRBJ1-3 TRBV19 NA CASSPPGNTIYF TGTGCCAGTAGTCCGCCGGGAAACACCATATATTTT
TRBD1 TRBJ2-6 TRBV7-2 once CASSSTGASSGANVLTF TGTGCCAGCAGCAGTACAGGGGCCAGCTCTGGGGCCAACGTCCTGACTTTC
TRBD2 TRBJ2-2 TRBV6-6 NA CASSFGTSATGELFF TGTGCCAGCAGCTTCGGGACTAGCGCCACCGGGGAGCTGTTTTTT
NA TRBJ2-2 TRBV5-4 NA CASSPGGTVNTGELFF TGTGCCAGCAGCCCGGGCGGGACAGTAAACACCGGGGAGCTGTTTTTT
NA TRBJ1-5 TRBV4-3 NA CASSQGTTYNQPQHF TGCGCCAGCAGCCAGGGGACGACCTACAATCAGCCCCAGCATTTT
NA TRBJ2-3 TRBV27 NA CATHSWTEEHTDTQYF TGTGCCACCCATAGTTGGACGGAGGAACACACAGATACGCAGTATTTT
TRBD2 TRBJ2-2 TRBV30 NA CAWSRGGPNTGELFF TGTGCCTGGAGCCGCGGGGGGCCAAACACCGGGGAGCTGTTTTTT
TRBD1 TRBJ1-4 TRBV18 NA CASQPGQVEKLFF TGTGCCAGTCAACCCGGACAGGTTGAAAAACTGTTTTTT
NA TRBJ2-5 TRBV6-6 NA CASDRGETQYF TGTGCCAGCGACCGGGGGGAGACCCAGTACTTC
NA TRBJ2-5 TRBV4-2 NA CASSQTGGGETQYF TGTGCCAGCAGCCAGACAGGTGGGGGAGAGACCCAGTACTTC
NA TRBJ1-6 TRBV2 NA CASSLGQSDNSPLHF TGTGCCAGCAGCCTTGGACAGTCGGATAATTCACCCCTCCACTTT
NA TRBJ1-2 TRBV19 NA CASSIGHYLGGDYGYTF TGTGCCAGTAGTATAGGCCATTACCTCGGGGGGGACTATGGCTACACCTTC
TRBD1 TRBJ1-1 TRBV30 NA CAWSVWGQGAGTEAFF TGTGCCTGGAGTGTTTGGGGACAGGGGGCAGGGACTGAAGCTTTCTTT
NA TRBJ1-6 TRBV3-1/TRBV3-2 NA CASSHLPGSYLSSYNSPLHF TGTGCCAGCAGCCACCTTCCAGGGTCATACCTAAGCTCCTATAATTCACCCCTCCACTTT
NA TRBJ1-6 TRBV12-3/TRBV12-4 few CASRPGQYDPLHF TGTGCCAGCAGACCAGGACAGTACGATCCCCTCCACTTT
NA TRBJ2-3 TRBV9 NA CASSAALLPDTQYF TGTGCCAGCAGCGCCGCTCTTCTCCCAGATACGCAGTATTTT